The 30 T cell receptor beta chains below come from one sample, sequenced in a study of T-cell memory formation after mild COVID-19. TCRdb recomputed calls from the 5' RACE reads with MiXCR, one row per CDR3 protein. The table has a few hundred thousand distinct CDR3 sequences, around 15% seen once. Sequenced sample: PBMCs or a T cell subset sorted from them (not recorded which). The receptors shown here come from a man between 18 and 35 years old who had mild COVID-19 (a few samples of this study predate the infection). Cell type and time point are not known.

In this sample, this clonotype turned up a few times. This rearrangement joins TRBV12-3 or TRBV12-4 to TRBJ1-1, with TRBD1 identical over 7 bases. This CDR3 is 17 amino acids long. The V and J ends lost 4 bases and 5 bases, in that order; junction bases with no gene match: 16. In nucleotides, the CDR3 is TGTGCCAGCAGTTCGTACGACAGGGACTTGGTTCGGACTGAAGCTTTCTTT. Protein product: CASSSYDRDLVRTEAFF.

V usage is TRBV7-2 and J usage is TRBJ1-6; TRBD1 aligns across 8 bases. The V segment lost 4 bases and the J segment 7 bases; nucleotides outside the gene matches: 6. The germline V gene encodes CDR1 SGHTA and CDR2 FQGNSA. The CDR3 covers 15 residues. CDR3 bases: TGTGCCAGCAGCTGGGCCGGACAGGGAAATTCACCCCTCCACTTT. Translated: CASSWAGQGNSPLHF.

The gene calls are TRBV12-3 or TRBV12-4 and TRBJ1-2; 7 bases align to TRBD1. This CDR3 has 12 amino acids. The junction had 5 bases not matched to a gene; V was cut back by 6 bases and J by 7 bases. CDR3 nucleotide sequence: TGTGCCAGCAGGACCACAGGGGCTGGCTACACCTTC. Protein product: CASRTTGAGYTF.

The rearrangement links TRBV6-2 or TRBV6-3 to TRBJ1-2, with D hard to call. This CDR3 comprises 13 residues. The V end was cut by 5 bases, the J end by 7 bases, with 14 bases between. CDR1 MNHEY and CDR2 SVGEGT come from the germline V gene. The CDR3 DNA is TGTGCCAGCAGTCTCAGGTCCTTGGTTGGCTACACCTTC. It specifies CASSLRSLVGYTF.

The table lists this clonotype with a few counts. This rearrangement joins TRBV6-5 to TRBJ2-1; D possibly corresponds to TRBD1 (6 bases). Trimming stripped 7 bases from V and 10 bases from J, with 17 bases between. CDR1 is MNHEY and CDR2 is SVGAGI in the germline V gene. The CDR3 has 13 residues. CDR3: CASMKGVEAEQFF. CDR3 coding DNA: TGTGCCAGCATGAAGGGGGTAGAAGCCGAGCAGTTCTTC.

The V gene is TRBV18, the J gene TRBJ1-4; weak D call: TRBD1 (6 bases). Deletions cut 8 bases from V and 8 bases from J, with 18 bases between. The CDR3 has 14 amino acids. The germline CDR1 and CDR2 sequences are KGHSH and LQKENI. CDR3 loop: CASGRQAQREKLFF. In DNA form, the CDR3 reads TGTGCCAGCGGACGACAGGCCCAGAGGGAAAAACTGTTTTTT.

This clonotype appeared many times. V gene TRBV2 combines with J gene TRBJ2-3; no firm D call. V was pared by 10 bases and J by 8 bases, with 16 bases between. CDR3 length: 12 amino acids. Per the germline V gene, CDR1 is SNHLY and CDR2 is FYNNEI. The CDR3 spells CATSPGPGTQYF. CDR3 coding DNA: TGTGCCACCAGCCCAGGACCGGGTACGCAGTATTTT.

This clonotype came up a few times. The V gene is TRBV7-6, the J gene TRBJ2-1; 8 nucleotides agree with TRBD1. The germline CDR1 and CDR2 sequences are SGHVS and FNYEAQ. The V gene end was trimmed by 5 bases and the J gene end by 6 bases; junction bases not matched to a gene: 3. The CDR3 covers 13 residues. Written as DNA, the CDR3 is TGTGCCAGCAGCCTGGACAGGGCCAATGAGCAGTTCTTC. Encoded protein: CASSLDRANEQFF.

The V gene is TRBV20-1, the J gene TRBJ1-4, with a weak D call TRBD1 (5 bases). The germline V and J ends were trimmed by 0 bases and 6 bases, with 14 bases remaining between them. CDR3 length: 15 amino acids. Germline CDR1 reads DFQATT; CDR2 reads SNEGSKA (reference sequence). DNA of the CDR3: TGCAGTGCTAGAGATGCGGGGGGAGGGGATGAAAAACTGTTTTTT. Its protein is CSARDAGGGDEKLFF.

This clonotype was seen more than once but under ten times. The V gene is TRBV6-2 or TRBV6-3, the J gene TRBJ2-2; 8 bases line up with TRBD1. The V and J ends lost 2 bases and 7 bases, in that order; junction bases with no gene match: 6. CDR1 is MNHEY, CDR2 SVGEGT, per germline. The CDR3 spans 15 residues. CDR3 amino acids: CASSYPGQVHGELFF. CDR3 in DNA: TGTGCCAGCAGTTACCCGGGACAGGTTCACGGGGAGCTGTTTTTT.

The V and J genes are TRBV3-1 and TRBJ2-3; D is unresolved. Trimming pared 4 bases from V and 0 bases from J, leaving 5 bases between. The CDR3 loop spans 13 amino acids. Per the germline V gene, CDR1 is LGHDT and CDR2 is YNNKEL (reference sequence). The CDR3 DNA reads TGTGCCAGCAGCCGGGTCAGCACAGATACGCAGTATTTT. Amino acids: CASSRVSTDTQYF.

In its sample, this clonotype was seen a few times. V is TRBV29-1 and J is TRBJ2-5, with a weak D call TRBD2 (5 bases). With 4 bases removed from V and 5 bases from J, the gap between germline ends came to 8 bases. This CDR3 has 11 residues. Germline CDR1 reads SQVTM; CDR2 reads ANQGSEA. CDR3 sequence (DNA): TGCAGCGTTGTCCCGGGGGAGACCCAGTACTTC. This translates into CSVVPGETQYF.

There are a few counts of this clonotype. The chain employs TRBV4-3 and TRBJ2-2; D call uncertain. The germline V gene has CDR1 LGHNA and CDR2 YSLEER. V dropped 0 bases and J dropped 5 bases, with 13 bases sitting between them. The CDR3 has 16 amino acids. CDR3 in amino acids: CASSQDLGIATGELFF. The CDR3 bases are TGCGCCAGCAGCCAAGACCTAGGGATAGCAACCGGGGAGCTGTTTTTT.

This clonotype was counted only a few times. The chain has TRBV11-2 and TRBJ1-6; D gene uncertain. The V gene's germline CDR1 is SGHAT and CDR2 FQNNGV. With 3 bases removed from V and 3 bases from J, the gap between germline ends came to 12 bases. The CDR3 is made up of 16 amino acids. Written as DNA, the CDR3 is TGTGCCAGCAGCTTCGGGTGGGCACGCTATAATTCACCCCTCCACTTT. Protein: CASSFGWARYNSPLHF.

The CDR3 DNA follows: TGTGCCACCAGTGATACACTCCGGCAGCCCTCCACCTCCTACAATGAGCAGTTCTTC. Translation gives CATSDTLRQPSTSYNEQFF. The chain joins TRBV24-1 to TRBJ2-1, with D hard to call. V lost 3 bases and J 0 bases, leaving 20 bases between the germline ends. This CDR3 is 19 amino acids long. Germline loops: CDR1 KGHDR, CDR2 SFDVKD.

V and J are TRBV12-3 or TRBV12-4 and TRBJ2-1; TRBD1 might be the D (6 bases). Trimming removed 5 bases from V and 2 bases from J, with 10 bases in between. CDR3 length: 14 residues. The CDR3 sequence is CASSTGSPYNEQFF. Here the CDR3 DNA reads TGTGCCAGCAGTACAGGGTCTCCCTACAATGAGCAGTTCTTC.

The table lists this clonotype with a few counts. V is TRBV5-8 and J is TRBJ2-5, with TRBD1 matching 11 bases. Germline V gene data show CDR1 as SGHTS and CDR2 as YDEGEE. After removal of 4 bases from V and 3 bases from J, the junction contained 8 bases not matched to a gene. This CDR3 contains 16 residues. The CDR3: CASSLGTGGREETQYF. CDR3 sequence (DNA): TGTGCCAGCAGCCTGGGGACAGGGGGTAGGGAAGAGACCCAGTACTTC. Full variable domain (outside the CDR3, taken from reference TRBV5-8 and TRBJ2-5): EAGVTQSPTHLIKTRGQQATLRCSPISGHTSVYWYQQALGLGLQFLLWYDEGEERNRGNFPPRFSGRQFPNYSSELNVNALELEDSALYLCASSLGTGGREETQYFGPGTRLLVL.

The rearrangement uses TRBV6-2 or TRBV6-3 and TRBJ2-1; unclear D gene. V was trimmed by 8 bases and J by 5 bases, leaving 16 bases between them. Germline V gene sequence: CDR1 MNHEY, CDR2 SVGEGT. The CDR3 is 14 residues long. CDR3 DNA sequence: TGTGCCAGCGGCTCACTATCAGTGGACAATGAGCAGTTCTTC. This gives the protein CASGSLSVDNEQFF.

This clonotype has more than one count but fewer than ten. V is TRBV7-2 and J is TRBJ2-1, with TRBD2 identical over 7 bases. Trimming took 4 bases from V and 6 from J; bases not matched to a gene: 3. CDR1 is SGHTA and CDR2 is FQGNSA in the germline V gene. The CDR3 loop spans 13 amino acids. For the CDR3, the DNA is TGTGCCAGCAGCTACCGGACTAGCAATGAGCAGTTCTTC. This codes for CASSYRTSNEQFF.

The CDR3, as DNA: TGCAGTGCTAGAGAGGGACTAGCGTGGTCCTACGAGCAGTACGTC. It encodes CSAREGLAWSYEQYV. V usage is TRBV20-1 and J usage is TRBJ2-7; 10 bases match TRBD2. CDR1 and CDR2 from the germline V gene are DFQATT and SNEGSKA (reference sequence). This CDR3 is built from 15 residues. The V segment lost 0 bases and the J segment 1 base; nucleotides outside the gene matches: 3.

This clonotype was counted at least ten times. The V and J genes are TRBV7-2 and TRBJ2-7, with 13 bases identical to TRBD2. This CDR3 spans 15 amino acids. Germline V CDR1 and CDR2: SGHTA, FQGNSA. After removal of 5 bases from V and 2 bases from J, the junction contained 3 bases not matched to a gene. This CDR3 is CASSLLAGGTYEQYV. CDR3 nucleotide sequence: TGTGCCAGCAGCCTACTAGCGGGGGGGACCTACGAGCAGTACGTC.

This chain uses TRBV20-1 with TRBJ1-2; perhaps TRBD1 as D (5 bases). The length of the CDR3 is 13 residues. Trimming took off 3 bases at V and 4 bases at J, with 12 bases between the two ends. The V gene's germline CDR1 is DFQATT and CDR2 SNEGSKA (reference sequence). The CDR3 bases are TGCAGTGCTAGCGAGGGGAGAACCTATGGCTACACCTTC. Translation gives CSASEGRTYGYTF.

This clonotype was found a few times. CDR3 loop: CASSPQGYQETQYF. DNA of the CDR3: TGTGCCAGCTCACCACAGGGATACCAAGAGACCCAGTACTTC. V usage is TRBV18 and J usage is TRBJ2-5, with D unclear. Germline CDR1 and CDR2: KGHSH and LQKENI. The CDR3 consists of 14 residues. Trimming removed 1 base from V and 0 bases from J, with 6 bases in between.

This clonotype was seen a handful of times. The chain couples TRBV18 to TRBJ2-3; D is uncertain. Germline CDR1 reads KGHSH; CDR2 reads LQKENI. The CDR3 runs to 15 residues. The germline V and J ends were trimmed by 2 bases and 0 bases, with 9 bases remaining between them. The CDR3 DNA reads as TGTGCCAGCTCACCAAGGAGTACTAGCACAGATACGCAGTATTTT. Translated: CASSPRSTSTDTQYF. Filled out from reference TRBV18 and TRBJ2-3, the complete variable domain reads NAGVMQNPRHLVRRRGQEARLRCSPMKGHSHVYWYRQLPEEGLKFMVYLQKENIIDESGMPKERFSAEFPKEGPSILRIQQVVRGDSAAYFCASSPRSTSTDTQYFGPGTRLTVL.

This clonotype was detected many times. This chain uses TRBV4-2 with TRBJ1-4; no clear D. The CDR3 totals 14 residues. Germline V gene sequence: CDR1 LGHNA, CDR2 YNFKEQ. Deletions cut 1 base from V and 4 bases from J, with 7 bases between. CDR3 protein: CASSQGQLNEKLFF. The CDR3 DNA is TGTGCCAGCAGCCAAGGGCAGCTTAATGAAAAACTGTTTTTT.

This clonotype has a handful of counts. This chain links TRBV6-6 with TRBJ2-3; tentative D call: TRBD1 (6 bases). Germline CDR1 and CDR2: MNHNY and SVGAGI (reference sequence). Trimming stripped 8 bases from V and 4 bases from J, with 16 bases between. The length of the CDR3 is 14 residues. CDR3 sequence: CASRTLGGADTQYF. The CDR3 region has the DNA TGTGCCAGCCGCACCCTTGGGGGCGCAGATACGCAGTATTTT.

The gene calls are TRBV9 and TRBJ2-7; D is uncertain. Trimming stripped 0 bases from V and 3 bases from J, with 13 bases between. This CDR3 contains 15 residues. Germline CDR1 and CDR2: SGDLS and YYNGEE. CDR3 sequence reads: CASSVGTLDGYEQYF. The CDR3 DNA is TGTGCCAGCAGCGTAGGGACCCTCGACGGCTACGAGCAGTACTTC.

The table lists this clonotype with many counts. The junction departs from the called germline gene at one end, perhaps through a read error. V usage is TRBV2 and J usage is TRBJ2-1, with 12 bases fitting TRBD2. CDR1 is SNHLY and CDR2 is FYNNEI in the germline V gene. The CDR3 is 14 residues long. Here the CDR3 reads CASSPFTSGGPLIF. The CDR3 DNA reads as TGTGCCAGCAGCCCTTTCACTAGCGGGGGGCCCCTCATCTTC.

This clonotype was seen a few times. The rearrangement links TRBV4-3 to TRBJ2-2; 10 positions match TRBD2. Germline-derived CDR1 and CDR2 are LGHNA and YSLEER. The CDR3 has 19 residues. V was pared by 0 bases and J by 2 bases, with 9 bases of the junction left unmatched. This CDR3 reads CASSQDLLLAGSNTGELFF. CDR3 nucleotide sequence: TGCGCCAGCAGCCAAGATCTTCTACTAGCGGGGAGCAACACCGGGGAGCTGTTTTTT.

The CDR3 reads CASSGPTGGASEQYF. CDR3 coding DNA: TGTGCCAGCAGTGGCCCTACAGGGGGAGCATCTGAGCAGTACTTC. The gene calls are TRBV25-1 and TRBJ2-7; 8 bases are a match to TRBD1. Trimming took 4 bases from V and 7 from J; bases not matched to a gene: 12. This CDR3 is built from 15 residues. Per the germline V gene, CDR1 is MGHDK and CDR2 is SYGVNS.